A single sample gave rise to the 7 T cell receptor beta chains below, sequenced in a study of blood T cell repertoires in COVID-19. The method was immunoSEQ multiplex PCR; TCRdb's version includes in-frame clones alone and lacks a portion of them. Here the sample spans roughly 290,000 clones, roughly nine tenths being singletons. Sequencing was performed on PBMCs or T cells enriched from blood (not recorded which). All receptors derive from a woman in her 40s who had recovered from COVID-19.

The table lists this clone with a count of one. The chain couples TRBV7-2 to TRBJ2-7; D is unresolved. The CDR3 covers 13 residues. V was pared by 1 base and J by 1 base, with 5 bases between. Germline CDR1 and CDR2: SGHTA and FQGNSA. CDR3 amino acids: CASSLERSYEQYF. CDR3 nucleotides: TGTGCCAGCAGCTTAGAGCGATCCTACGAGCAGTACTTC. The full variable domain, with the rest looked up from reference TRBV7-2 and TRBJ2-7, is GAGVSQSPSNKVTEKGKDVELRCDPISGHTALYWYRQSLGQGLEFLIYFQGNSAPDKSGLPSDRFSAERTGGSVSTLTIQRTQQEDSAVYLCASSLERSYEQYFGPGTRLTVT.

The V gene is TRBV9, the J gene TRBJ1-3, with D perhaps matching TRBD1 (5 bases). Germline assignment: CDR1 SGDLS and CDR2 YYNGEE. V was pared by 1 base and J by 0 bases, with 8 bases between. The CDR3 runs 15 residues. For the CDR3, the DNA is TGTGCCAGCAGCGTAACCGACAGCTCTGGAAACACCATATATTTT. Translating gives CASSVTDSSGNTIYF.

V usage is TRBV24-1 and J usage is TRBJ2-3; 10 bases match TRBD1. This CDR3 spans 16 amino acids. The germline V gene encodes CDR1 KGHDR and CDR2 SFDVKD. The V gene end was trimmed by 6 bases and the J gene end by 1 base; junction bases not matched to a gene: 6. Written as DNA, the CDR3 is TGTGCCACCAGTCCGGGACAGGGGAGGGGCACAGATACGCAGTATTTT. Translated: CATSPGQGRGTDTQYF.

The rearrangement links TRBV6-2 or TRBV6-3 to TRBJ2-1, with D perhaps TRBD2 (6 bases). The CDR3 loop spans 16 amino acids. Trimming removed 0 bases from V and 3 bases from J, with 12 bases in between. In germline, CDR1 is MNHEY, CDR2 SVGEGT. The CDR3 sequence: CASSYSNPGLYNEQFF. DNA of the CDR3: TGTGCCAGCAGTTACTCGAACCCGGGACTCTACAATGAGCAGTTCTTC.

The V gene is TRBV5-4, the J gene TRBJ2-3; 8 positions match TRBD2. J gave up 5 bases and V 4 bases, and 12 bases lay outside the gene matches. This CDR3 spans 16 amino acids. Germline V lookup: CDR1 SGHNT, CDR2 YYREEE (reference sequence). The chain's CDR3 is CASSPGGQTVEDTQYF. CDR3 nucleotide sequence: TGTGCCAGCAGCCCGGGAGGGCAGACAGTGGAAGATACGCAGTATTTT.

The V call is TRBV27, the J call TRBJ1-2, with unresolved D. V lost 7 bases and J lost 0, with 15 bases in between. Germline-derived CDR1 and CDR2 are MNHEY and SMNVEV (reference sequence). This CDR3 is 15 amino acids long. The CDR3 coding sequence is TGTGCCAGCAAGGCCCAGATGCTAGCTAACTATGGCTACACCTTC. Its protein product is CASKAQMLANYGYTF.

The rearrangement links TRBV18 to TRBJ1-1; no firm D call. Germline V gene lookup returns CDR1 KGHSH and CDR2 LQKENI. V lost 0 bases and J lost 1, with 9 bases in between. The CDR3 has 15 amino acids. The CDR3 reads CASSPPRVQNTEAFF. Here the CDR3 DNA reads TGTGCCAGCTCACCACCGCGGGTACAGAACACTGAAGCTTTCTTT.